This T cell receptor beta chain appears in the sequencing data of a study of blood T cell repertoires in COVID-19. Assay: immunoSEQ multiplex PCR; the TCRdb copy retains only in-frame clones and omits some. The table includes fewer than 75,000 clones, roughly 79% detected once. This CDR3 is built from 16 residues. V was clipped by 2 bases and J by 4 bases, with 17 bases between them. Germline lookup yields CDR1 SEHNR and CDR2 FQNEAQ (reference sequence). The rearrangement links TRBV7-9 to TRBJ1-2, with D hard to call. Sequences were obtained from peripheral blood. The receptor comes from a woman aged 55 to 70 with acute or convalescent COVID-19. The CDR3 DNA sequence: TGTGCCAGCAGCTTACCCCCCGGGCGGGAAGCCTATGGCTACACCTTC. It yields the protein CASSLPPGREAYGYTF.